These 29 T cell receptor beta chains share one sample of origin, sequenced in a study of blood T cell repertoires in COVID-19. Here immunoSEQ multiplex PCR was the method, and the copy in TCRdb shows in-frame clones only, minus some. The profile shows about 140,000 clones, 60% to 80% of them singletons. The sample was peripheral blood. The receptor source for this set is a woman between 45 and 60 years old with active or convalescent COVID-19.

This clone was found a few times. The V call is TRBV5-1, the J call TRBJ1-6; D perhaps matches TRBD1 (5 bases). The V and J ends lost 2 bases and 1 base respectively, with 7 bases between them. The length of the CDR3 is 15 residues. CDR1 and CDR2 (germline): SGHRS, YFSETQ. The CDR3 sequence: CASSFGGSYNSPLHF. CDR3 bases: TGCGCCAGCAGCTTCGGGGGGTCCTATAATTCACCCCTCCACTTT.

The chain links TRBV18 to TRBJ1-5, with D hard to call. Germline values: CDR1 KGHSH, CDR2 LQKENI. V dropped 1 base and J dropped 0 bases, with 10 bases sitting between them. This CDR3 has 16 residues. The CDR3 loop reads CASSPQSVNSNQPQHF. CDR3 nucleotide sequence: TGTGCCAGCTCACCACAGTCAGTAAATAGCAATCAGCCCCAGCATTTT.

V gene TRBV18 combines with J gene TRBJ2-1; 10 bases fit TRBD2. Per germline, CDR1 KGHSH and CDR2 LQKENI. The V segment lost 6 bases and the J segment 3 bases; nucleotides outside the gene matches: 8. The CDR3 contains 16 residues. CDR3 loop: CASSQRTSGDYNEQFF. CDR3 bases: TGTGCCAGCTCCCAGAGGACTAGCGGAGACTACAATGAGCAGTTCTTC.

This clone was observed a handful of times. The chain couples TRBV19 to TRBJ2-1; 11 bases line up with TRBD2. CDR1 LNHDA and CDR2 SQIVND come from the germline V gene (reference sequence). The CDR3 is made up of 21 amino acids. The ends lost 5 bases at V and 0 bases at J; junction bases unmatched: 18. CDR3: CASSPGASGRNLRSSYNEQFF. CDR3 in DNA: TGTGCCAGTAGTCCCGGGGCTAGCGGGAGGAACCTGAGGAGCTCCTACAATGAGCAGTTCTTC. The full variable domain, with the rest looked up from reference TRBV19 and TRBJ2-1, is DGGITQSPKYLFRKEGQNVTLSCEQNLNHDAMYWYRQDPGQGLRLIYYSQIVNDFQKGDIAEGYSVSREKKESFPLTVTSAQKNPTAFYLCASSPGASGRNLRSSYNEQFFGPGTRLTVL.

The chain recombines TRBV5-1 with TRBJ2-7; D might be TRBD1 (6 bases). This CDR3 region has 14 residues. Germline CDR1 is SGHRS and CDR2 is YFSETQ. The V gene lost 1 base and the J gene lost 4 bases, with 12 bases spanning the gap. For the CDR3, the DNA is TGCGCCAGCAGCTTGATACCCGGACAGTACGAGCAGTACTTC. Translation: CASSLIPGQYEQYF.

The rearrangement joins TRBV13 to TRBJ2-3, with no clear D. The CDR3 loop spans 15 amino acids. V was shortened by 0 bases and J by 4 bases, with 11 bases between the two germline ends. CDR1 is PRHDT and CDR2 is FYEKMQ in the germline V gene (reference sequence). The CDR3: CASSLGQVWADTQYF. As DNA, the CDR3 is TGTGCCAGCAGCTTAGGCCAGGTGTGGGCAGATACGCAGTATTTT.

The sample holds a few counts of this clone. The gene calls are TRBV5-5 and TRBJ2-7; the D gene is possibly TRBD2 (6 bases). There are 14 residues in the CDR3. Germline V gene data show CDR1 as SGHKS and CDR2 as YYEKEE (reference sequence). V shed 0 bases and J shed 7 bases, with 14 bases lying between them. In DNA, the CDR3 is TGTGCCAGCAGCTTGGACCGCGGGGTAAATGAGCAGTACTTC. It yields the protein CASSLDRGVNEQYF.

CDR3 residues: CASSTAGQLAAFF. The CDR3 DNA is TGTGCCAGCAGTACCGCGGGACAGCTAGCAGCTTTCTTT. The chain couples TRBV6-5 to TRBJ1-1; 7 nucleotides line up with TRBD1. The trim removed 5 bases at V and 10 bases at J, leaving 10 bases unmatched. The CDR3 spans 13 residues. The germline gives CDR1 MNHEY, CDR2 SVGAGI.

CDR3 coding DNA: TGTGCCAGCGGAGCCGGGACAGCTACCAAGAGGGCTAAGCCGGACAATGAGCAGTTCTTC. Translating gives CASGAGTATKRAKPDNEQFF. The chain recombines TRBV28 with TRBJ2-1; 7 bases match TRBD1. This CDR3 has 20 residues. The V gene's germline CDR1 is MDHEN and CDR2 SYDVKM. The junction had 27 bases not matched to a gene; V was cut back by 8 bases and J by 5 bases.

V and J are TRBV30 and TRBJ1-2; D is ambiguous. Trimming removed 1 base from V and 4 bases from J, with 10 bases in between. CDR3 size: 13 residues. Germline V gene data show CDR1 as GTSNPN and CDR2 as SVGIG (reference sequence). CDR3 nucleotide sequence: TGTGCCTGGAGTGGGCCGACTCTCTATGGCTACACCTTC. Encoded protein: CAWSGPTLYGYTF.

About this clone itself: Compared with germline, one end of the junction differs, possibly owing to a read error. CDR3 sequence (DNA): TGTGCTAGCAGCTTCGGTGGACAGTACAATGAGCAGTTCTTC. As protein: CASSFGGQYNEQFF. The gene calls are TRBV7-7 and TRBJ2-1; D possibly corresponds to TRBD1 (6 bases). This CDR3 spans 14 amino acids. The germline CDR1 and CDR2 sequences are SSHAT and FNYEAQ (reference sequence).

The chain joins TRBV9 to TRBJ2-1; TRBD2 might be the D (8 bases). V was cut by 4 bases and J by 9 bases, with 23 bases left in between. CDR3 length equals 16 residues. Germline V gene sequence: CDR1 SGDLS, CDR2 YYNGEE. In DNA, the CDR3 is TGTGCCAGCAGCCAGGGGGTCGGGAGGGCCTTCAGTGAGCAGTTCTTC. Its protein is CASSQGVGRAFSEQFF.

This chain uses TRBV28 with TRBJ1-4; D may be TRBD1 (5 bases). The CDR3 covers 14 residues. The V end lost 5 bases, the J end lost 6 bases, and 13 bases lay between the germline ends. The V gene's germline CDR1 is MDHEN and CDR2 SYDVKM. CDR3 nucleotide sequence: TGTGCCAGCAGTATTTCAGGGTGGGATGAAAAACTGTTTTTT. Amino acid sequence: CASSISGWDEKLFF.

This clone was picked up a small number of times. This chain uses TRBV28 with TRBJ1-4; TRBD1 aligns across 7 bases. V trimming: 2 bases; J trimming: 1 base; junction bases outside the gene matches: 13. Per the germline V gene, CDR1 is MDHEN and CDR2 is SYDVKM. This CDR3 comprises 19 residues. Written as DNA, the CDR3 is TGTGCCAGCAGTTTACCCCCCCTCTGGACAGGCCGAACTAATGAAAAACTGTTTTTT. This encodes CASSLPPLWTGRTNEKLFF. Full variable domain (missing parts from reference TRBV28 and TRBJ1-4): DVKVTQSSRYLVKRTGEKVFLECVQDMDHENMFWYRQDPGLGLRLIYFSYDVKMKEKGDIPEGYSVSREKKERFSLILESASTNQTSMYLCASSLPPLWTGRTNEKLFFGSGTQLSVL.

The CDR3 nucleotides are TGCGCCAGCAGCTTGGCGATACAGAACACTGAAGCTTTCTTT. It translates to CASSLAIQNTEAFF. This chain connects TRBV5-1 to TRBJ1-1; D is uncertain. This CDR3 is built from 14 residues. Germline loops: CDR1 SGHRS, CDR2 YFSETQ. The V and J ends lost 0 bases and 1 base respectively, with 7 bases between them.

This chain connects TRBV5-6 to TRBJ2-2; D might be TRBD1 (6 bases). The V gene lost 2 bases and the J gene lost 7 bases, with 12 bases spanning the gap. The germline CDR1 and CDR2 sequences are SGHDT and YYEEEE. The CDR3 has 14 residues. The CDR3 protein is CASSLNTGLGELFF. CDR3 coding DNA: TGTGCCAGCAGCTTAAATACAGGGCTCGGGGAGCTGTTTTTT.

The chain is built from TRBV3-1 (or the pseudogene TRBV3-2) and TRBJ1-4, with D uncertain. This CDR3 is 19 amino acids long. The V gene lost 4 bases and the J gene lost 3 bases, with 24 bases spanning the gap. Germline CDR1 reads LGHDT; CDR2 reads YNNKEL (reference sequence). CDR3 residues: CASSPSYAGILGSNEKLFF. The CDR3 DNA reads TGTGCCAGCAGCCCTTCTTACGCGGGGATTTTGGGGTCTAATGAAAAACTGTTTTTT.

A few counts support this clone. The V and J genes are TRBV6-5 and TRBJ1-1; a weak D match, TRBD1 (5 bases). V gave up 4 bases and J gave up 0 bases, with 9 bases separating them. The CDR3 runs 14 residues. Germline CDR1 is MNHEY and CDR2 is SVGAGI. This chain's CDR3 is CASSSGLLNTEAFF. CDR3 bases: TGTGCCAGCAGTTCGGGACTCCTGAACACTGAAGCTTTCTTT.

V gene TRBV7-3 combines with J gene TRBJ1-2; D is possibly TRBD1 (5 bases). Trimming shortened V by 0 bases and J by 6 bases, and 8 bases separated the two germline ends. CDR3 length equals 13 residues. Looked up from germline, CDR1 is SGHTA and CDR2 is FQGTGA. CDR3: CASSLTGGNGYTF. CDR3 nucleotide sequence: TGTGCCAGCAGCTTAACGGGGGGAAATGGCTACACCTTC.

In DNA, the CDR3 is TGTGCCAGCAGCCCCCCCGGCACAGATACGCAGTATTTT. It encodes CASSPPGTDTQYF. The rearrangement links TRBV7-2 to TRBJ2-3; D not resolved. The germline V gene has CDR1 SGHTA and CDR2 FQGNSA. The CDR3 runs to 13 residues. The V end was cut by 5 bases, the J end by 1 base, with 7 bases between.

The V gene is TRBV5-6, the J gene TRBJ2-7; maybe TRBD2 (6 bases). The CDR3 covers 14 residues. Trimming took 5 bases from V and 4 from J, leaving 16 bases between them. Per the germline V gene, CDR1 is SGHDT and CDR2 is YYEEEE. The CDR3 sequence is CASRAGGAFYEQYF. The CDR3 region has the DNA TGTGCCAGCAGGGCAGGAGGGGCCTTTTACGAGCAGTACTTC. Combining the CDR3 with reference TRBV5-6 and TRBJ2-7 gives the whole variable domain DAGVTQSPTHLIKTRGQQVTLRCSPKSGHDTVSWYQQALGQGPQFIFQYYEEEERQRGNFPDRFSGHQFPNYSSELNVNALLLGDSALYLCASRAGGAFYEQYFGPGTRLTVT.

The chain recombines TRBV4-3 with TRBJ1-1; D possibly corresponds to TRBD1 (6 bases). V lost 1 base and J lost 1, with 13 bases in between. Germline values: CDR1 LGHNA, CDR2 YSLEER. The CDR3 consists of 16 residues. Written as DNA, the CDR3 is TGCGCCAGCAGCCAAGGGGGGGGCAGGACGAACACTGAAGCTTTCTTT. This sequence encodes CASSQGGGRTNTEAFF.

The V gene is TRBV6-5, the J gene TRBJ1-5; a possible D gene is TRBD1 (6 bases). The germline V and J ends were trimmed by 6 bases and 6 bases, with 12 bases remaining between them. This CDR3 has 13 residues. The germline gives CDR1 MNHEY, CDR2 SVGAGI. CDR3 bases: TGTGCCAGCAGCCCCGGGGGGGCTCAGCCCCAGCATTTT. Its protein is CASSPGGAQPQHF.

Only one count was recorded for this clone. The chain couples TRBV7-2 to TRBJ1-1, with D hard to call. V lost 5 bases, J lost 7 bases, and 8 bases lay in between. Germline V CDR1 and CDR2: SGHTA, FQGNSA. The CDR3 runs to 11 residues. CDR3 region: CASSREVEAFF. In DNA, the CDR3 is TGTGCCAGCAGCCGCGAAGTTGAAGCTTTCTTT.

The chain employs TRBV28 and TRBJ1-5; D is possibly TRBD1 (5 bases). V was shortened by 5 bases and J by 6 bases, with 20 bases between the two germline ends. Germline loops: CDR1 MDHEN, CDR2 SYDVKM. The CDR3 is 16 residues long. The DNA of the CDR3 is TGTGCCAGCAGTCCAACTCGGACAAGGGCCCGTCAGCCCCAGCATTTT. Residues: CASSPTRTRARQPQHF.

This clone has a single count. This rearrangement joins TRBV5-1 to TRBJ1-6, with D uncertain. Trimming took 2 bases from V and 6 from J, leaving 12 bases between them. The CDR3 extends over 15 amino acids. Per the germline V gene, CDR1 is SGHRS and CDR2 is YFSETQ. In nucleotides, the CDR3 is TGCGCCAGCAGCTTAGAGGTTACGAGTAATTCACCCCTCCACTTT. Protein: CASSLEVTSNSPLHF.

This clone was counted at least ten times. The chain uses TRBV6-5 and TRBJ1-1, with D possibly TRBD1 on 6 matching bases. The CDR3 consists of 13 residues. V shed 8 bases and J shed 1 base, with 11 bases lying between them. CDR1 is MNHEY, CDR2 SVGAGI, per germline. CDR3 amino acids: CASRRGANTEAFF. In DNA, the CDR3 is TGTGCCAGCCGCAGGGGAGCGAACACTGAAGCTTTCTTT.

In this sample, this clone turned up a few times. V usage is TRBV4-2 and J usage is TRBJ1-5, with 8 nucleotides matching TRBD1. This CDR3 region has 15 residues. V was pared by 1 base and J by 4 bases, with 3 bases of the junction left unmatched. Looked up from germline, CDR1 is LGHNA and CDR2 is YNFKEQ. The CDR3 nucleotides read TGTGCCAGCAGCCAAGTACAGGGGGAAAATCAGCCCCAGCATTTT. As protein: CASSQVQGENQPQHF.

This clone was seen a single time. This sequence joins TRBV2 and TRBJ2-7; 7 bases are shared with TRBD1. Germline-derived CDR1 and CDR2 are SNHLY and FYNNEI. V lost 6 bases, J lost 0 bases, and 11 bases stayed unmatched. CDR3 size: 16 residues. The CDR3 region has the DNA TGTGCCAGCAGACGGGACAGACGGGTGGGCTCCTACGAGCAGTACTTC. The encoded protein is CASRRDRRVGSYEQYF.